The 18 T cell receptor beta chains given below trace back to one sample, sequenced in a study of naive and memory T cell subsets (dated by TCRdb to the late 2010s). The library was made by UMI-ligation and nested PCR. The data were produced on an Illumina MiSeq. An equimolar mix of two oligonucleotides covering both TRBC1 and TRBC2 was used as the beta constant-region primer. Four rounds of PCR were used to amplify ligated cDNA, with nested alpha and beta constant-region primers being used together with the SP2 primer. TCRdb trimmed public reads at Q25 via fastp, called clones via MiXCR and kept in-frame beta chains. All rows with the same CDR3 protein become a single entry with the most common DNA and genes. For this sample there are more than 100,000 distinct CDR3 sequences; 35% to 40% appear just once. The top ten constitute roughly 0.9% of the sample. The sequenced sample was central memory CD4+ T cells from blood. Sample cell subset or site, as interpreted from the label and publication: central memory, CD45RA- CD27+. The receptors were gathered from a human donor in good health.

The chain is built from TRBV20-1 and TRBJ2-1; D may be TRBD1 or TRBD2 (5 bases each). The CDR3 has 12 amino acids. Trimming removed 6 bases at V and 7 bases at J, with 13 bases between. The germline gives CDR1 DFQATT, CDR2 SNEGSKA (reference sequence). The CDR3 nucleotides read TGCAGTGCCCTCGGGACCAATAATGAGCAGTTCTTC. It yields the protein CSALGTNNEQFF.

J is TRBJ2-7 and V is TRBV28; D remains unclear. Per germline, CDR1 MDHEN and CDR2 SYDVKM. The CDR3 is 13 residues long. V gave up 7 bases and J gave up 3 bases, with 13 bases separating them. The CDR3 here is CASNRFGSYEQYF. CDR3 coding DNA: TGTGCCAGCAATCGCTTTGGCAGCTACGAGCAGTACTTC.

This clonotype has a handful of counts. CDR3: CASSIDRLNPGSPLHF. CDR3 in DNA: TGCGCCAGCAGCATAGATAGACTTAATCCTGGTTCACCCCTCCACTTT. The chain has TRBV5-1 and TRBJ1-6; D remains ambiguous. This CDR3 comprises 16 residues. Looked up from germline, CDR1 is SGHRS and CDR2 is YFSETQ. The V end lost 4 bases, the J end lost 9 bases, and 20 bases lay between the germline ends.

The CDR3 bases are TGTGCCAGCAGTTTACTGGGACAGGGGAACCAAGAGACCCAGTACTTC. Its protein product is CASSLLGQGNQETQYF. The chain has TRBV28 and TRBJ2-5, with 10 bases matching TRBD1. V gave up 2 bases and J gave up 0 bases; unmatched junction bases: 3. The germline CDR1 and CDR2 sequences are MDHEN and SYDVKM. The CDR3 length is 16 residues.

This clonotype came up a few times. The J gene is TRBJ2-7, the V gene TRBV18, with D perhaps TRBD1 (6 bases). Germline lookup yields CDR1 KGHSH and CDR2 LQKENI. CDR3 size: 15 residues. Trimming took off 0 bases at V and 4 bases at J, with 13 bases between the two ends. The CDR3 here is CASSPPSTGSYEQYF. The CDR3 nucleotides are TGTGCCAGCTCACCACCGAGCACAGGGTCGTACGAGCAGTACTTC.

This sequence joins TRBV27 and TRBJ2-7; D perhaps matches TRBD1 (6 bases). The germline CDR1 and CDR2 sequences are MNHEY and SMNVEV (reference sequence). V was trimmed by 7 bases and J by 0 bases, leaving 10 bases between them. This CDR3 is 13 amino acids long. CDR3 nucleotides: TGTGCCAGCAAGAGGGGGAGCTCCTACGAGCAGTACTTC. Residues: CASKRGSSYEQYF.

The CDR3 coding sequence is TGCAGTGCTAGACGGGGGAGGCAGCATGACACGCAGTATTTT. This translates into CSARRGRQHDTQYF. The V call is TRBV20-1, the J call TRBJ2-3; D perhaps matches TRBD2 (6 bases). V was trimmed by 2 bases and J by 9 bases, leaving 18 bases between them. Germline-derived CDR1 and CDR2 are DFQATT and SNEGSKA (reference sequence). The CDR3 totals 14 residues.

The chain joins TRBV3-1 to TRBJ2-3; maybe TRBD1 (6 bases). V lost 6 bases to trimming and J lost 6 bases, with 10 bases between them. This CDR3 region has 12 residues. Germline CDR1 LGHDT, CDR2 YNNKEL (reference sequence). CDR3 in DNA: TGTGCCAGCAGATCAGGGGTTGATACGCAGTATTTT. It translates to CASRSGVDTQYF.

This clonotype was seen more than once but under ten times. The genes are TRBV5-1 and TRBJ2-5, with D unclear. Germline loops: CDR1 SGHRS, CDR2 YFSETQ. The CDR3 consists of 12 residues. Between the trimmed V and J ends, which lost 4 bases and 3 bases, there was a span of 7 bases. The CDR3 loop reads CASSAYEETQYF. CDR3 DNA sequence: TGCGCCAGCAGCGCCTATGAAGAGACCCAGTACTTC.

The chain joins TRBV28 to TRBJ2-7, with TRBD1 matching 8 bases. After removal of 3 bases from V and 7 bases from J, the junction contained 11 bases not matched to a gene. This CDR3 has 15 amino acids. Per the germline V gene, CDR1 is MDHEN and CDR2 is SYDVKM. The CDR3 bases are TGTGCCAGCAGTTTTGGGGACAGGCAGGTTGGGGAGCAGTACTTC. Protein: CASSFGDRQVGEQYF.

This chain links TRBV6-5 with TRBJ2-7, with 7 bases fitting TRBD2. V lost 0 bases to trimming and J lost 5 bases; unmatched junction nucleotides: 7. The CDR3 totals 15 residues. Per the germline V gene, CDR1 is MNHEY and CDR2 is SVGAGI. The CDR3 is CASSYSGGSIDEQYF. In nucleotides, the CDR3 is TGTGCCAGCAGTTACTCCGGCGGGAGTATCGACGAGCAGTACTTC.

CDR3 in DNA: TGTGCCAGCTCACCACAGCAGGGTCGCACAGATACGCAGTATTTT. Its protein product is CASSPQQGRTDTQYF. The chain couples TRBV18 to TRBJ2-3, with D perhaps TRBD1 (5 bases). The CDR3 is made up of 15 amino acids. Germline lookup yields CDR1 KGHSH and CDR2 LQKENI. The V end lost 1 base, the J end lost 1 base, and 9 bases lay between the germline ends. Filled out from reference TRBV18 and TRBJ2-3, the complete variable domain reads NAGVMQNPRHLVRRRGQEARLRCSPMKGHSHVYWYRQLPEEGLKFMVYLQKENIIDESGMPKERFSAEFPKEGPSILRIQQVVRGDSAAYFCASSPQQGRTDTQYFGPGTRLTVL.

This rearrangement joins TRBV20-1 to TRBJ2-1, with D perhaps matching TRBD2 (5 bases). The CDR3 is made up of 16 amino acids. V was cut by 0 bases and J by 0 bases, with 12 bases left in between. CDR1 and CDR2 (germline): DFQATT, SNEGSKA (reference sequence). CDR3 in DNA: TGCAGTGCTAGAGAAACTAGGAGTTACTCCTACAATGAGCAGTTCTTC. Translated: CSARETRSYSYNEQFF.

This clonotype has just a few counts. CDR3 region: CASSPGTGATDSPLHF. In nucleotides, the CDR3 is TGTGCCAGCAGTCCCGGGACAGGGGCGACGGATTCACCCCTCCACTTT. This rearrangement joins TRBV6-6 to TRBJ1-6; 10 bases fit TRBD1. There are 16 residues in the CDR3. In germline, CDR1 is MNHNY, CDR2 SVGAGI (reference sequence). V dropped 5 bases and J dropped 8; count of bases not matched to a gene: 9.

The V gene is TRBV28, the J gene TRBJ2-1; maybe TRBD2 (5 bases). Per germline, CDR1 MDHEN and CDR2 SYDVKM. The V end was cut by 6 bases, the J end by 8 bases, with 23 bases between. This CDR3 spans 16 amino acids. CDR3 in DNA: TGTGCCAGCAGCTCCTGGACTGGCCGGAGAATGGATGAGCAGTTCTTC. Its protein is CASSSWTGRRMDEQFF.

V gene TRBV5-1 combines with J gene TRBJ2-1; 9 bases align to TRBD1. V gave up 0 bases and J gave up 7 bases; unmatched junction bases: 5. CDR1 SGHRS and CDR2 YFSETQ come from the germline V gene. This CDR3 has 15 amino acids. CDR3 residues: CASSLAGQGFNEQFF. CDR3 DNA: TGCGCCAGCAGCTTGGCGGGACAGGGTTTTAATGAGCAGTTCTTC.

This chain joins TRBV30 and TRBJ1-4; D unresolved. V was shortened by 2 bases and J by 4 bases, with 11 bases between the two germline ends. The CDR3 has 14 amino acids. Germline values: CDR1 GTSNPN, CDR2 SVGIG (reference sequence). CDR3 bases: TGTGCCTGGAGTAGACCCCCGGGTAATGAAAAACTGTTTTTT. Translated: CAWSRPPGNEKLFF. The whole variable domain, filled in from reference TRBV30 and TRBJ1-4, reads SQTIHQWPATLVQPVGSPLSLECTVEGTSNPNLYWYRQAAGRGLQLLFYSVGIGQISSEVPQNLSASRPQDRQFILSSKKLLLSDSGFYLCAWSRPPGNEKLFFGSGTQLSVL.

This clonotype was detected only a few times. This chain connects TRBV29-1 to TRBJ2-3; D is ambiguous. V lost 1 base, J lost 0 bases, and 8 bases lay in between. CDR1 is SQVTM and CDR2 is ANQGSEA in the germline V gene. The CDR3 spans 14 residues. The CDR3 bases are TGCAGCGTTGAAGTTAACCCTAGCACAGATACGCAGTATTTT. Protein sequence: CSVEVNPSTDTQYF.